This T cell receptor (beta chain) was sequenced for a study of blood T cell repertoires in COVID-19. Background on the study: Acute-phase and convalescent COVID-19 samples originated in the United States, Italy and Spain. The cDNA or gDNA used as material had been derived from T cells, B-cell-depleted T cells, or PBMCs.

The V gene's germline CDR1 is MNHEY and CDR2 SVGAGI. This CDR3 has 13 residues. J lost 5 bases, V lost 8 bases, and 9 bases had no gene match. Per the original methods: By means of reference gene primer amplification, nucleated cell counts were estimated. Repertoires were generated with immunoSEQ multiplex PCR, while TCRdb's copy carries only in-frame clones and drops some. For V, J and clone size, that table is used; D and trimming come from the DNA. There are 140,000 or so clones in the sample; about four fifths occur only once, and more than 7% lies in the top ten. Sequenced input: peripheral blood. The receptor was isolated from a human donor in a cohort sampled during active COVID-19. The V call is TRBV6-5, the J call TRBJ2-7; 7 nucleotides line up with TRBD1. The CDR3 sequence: CASQIDRVHEQYF. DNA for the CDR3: TGTGCCAGCCAGATCGACAGGGTCCACGAGCAGTACTTC.